Reported below is one TCR beta chain. The target antigen is unknown. With 5 bases removed from V and 4 bases from J, the gap between germline ends came to 11 bases. CDR1 and CDR2 from the germline V gene are MDHEN and SYDVKM. CDR3 length equals 13 residues. These data originate in a study of Ad26.COV2.S vaccination and SARS-CoV-2 variants. Data came from immunoSEQ multiplex PCR; TCRdb stores just in-frame clones and leaves some out. The sample shows over 90,000 clones, over 60% of them seen only once. Study conclusions and caveats: Assessments of TCR breadth and depth may have underestimated the total T cell responses. Spike-specific TCR breadth was greater in vaccine than placebo recipients.

The genes are TRBV28 and TRBJ1-2; tentatively, D is TRBD1 (5 bases). The sequences come from peripheral blood, collected after recovery from COVID-19. The TCR sequence derives from a human donor who had recovered from COVID-19. In nucleotides, the CDR3 is TGTGCCAGCAGTACGACAGACTCCTATGGCTACACCTTC. Its protein product is CASSTTDSYGYTF.